This T cell receptor (beta chain) is drawn from a study of vaccination effects on CD4 cells after COVID-19. Study in general: Participants were vaccinated with two doses of either the BNT162b2 or mRNA-1273 vaccine.

J gave up 11 bases and V 5 bases, and 11 bases lay outside the gene matches. Germline V lookup: CDR1 SGHTA, CDR2 FQGNSA. This CDR3 has 15 residues. In the case of this clone: The antigen is unknown.

At the end of roughly 9 days of culture, CD4+ T cells were isolated. Libraries were prepared by immunoSEQ multiplex PCR; TCRdb keeps only in-frame clonotypes and omits some of them. This sample has tens of thousands of clones, with roughly four fifths found just once. This receptor was taken from a human donor who received a COVID-19 vaccine. The material sequenced was CD4+ T cells from PBMCs cultured without peptide, taken before COVID-19 vaccination. The V call is TRBV7-2, the J call TRBJ2-1, with 11 positions matching TRBD2. For the CDR3, the DNA is TGTGCCAGCAGCCTACCTAGCGGGGGGCCCACTAAGCAGTTCTTC. Encoded protein: CASSLPSGGPTKQFF.